Each of the 10 T cell receptor beta chains below was sequenced from the same sample in a study of cytomegalovirus exposure and HLA in healthy donors. Libraries were prepared by immunoSEQ multiplex PCR; TCRdb keeps only in-frame clonotypes and omits some of them. Of about 220,000 clones in the sample, 80% to 85% are singletons; the top ten hold around an eighth. Sequencing was performed on PBMCs. Receptors originate from a woman under 40 in good health and CMV-seropositive.

The chain carries TRBV6-1 and TRBJ1-3; 8 bases agree with TRBD1. In germline, CDR1 is MNHNS, CDR2 SASEGT. Losses at the gene ends were 2 bases for V and 4 bases for J; bases not matched to a gene: 13. The CDR3 runs to 18 residues. The CDR3 sequence: CASSESRVSQGAGNTIYF. The CDR3 DNA sequence: TGTGCCAGCAGTGAATCCAGAGTAAGCCAGGGGGCCGGAAACACCATATATTTT.

The chain carries TRBV2 and TRBJ1-2, with a tentative D call TRBD1 (5 bases). V lost 6 bases, J lost 6 bases, and 14 bases lay in between. The CDR3 runs 13 residues. CDR1 is SNHLY and CDR2 is FYNNEI in the germline V gene. This CDR3 reads CASRAGSGDGYTF. The CDR3 nucleotides are TGTGCCAGCAGAGCAGGGAGTGGGGATGGCTACACCTTC.

The chain joins TRBV6-5 to TRBJ2-7; D gene unclear. Trimming left V 6 bases short and J 6 bases short, with 9 bases between. The CDR3 covers 11 residues. Germline assignment: CDR1 MNHEY and CDR2 SVGAGI. The CDR3 DNA sequence: TGTGCCAGCAGGGCCATGGGCGAGCAGTACTTC. Translated: CASRAMGEQYF.

The V gene is TRBV27, the J gene TRBJ1-5; D is unclear. The germline V and J ends were trimmed by 4 bases and 3 bases, with 13 bases remaining between them. In germline, CDR1 is MNHEY, CDR2 SMNVEV (reference sequence). CDR3 length: 15 amino acids. CDR3 in DNA: TGTGCCAGCAGTTGGAGCGTGACTGACAATCAGCCCCAGCATTTT. As protein: CASSWSVTDNQPQHF.

This chain connects TRBV25-1 to TRBJ1-2, with D maybe TRBD1 (5 bases). CDR3 size: 12 residues. Trimming shortened V by 5 bases and J by 5 bases, and 9 bases separated the two germline ends. Per the germline V gene, CDR1 is MGHDK and CDR2 is SYGVNS. CDR3 sequence reads: CASSTPGYGYTF. CDR3 nucleotide sequence: TGTGCCAGCAGTACCCCAGGGTATGGCTACACCTTC.

The chain recombines TRBV6-1 with TRBJ2-2, with TRBD2 matching 7 bases. V lost 10 bases and J lost 5; bases outside the gene matches: 13. Germline V gene lookup returns CDR1 MNHNS and CDR2 SASEGT. This CDR3 spans 15 amino acids. CDR3 region: CATSRAGVGTGELFF. CDR3 nucleotide sequence: TGTGCCACCTCACGGGCGGGAGTCGGGACCGGGGAGCTGTTTTTT.

The J gene is TRBJ1-1, the V gene TRBV25-1, with TRBD1 identical over 8 bases. The CDR3 sequence is 13 residues long. V dropped 4 bases and J dropped 6; count of bases not matched to a gene: 4. Germline CDR1 and CDR2: MGHDK and SYGVNS. The CDR3 here is CASSAGQASEAFF. The CDR3 DNA sequence: TGTGCCAGCAGTGCGGGACAGGCCTCTGAAGCTTTCTTT.

The rearrangement joins TRBV7-3 to TRBJ2-2; TRBD2 agrees at 13 bases. The CDR3 covers 17 residues. CDR1 SGHTA and CDR2 FQGTGA come from the germline V gene. J lost 7 bases, V lost 4 bases, and 9 bases had no gene match. This chain's CDR3 is CASSSRTSGSTVGELFF. In nucleotides, the CDR3 is TGTGCCAGCAGCTCGAGGACTAGCGGGAGTACGGTCGGGGAGCTGTTTTTT.

CDR3 in amino acids: CAWTKSGRFYNEQFF. The CDR3 DNA reads as TGTGCCTGGACCAAAAGCGGGAGATTTTACAATGAGCAGTTCTTC. The chain is built from TRBV30 and TRBJ2-1; 8 nucleotides match TRBD2. The CDR3 consists of 15 residues. Germline V gene data show CDR1 as GTSNPN and CDR2 as SVGIG (reference sequence). The J segment lost 4 bases and the V segment lost 4 bases, leaving 9 bases of the junction unmatched.

This chain links TRBV6-6 with TRBJ2-7, with 7 positions matching TRBD2. Germline V gives CDR1 MNHNY, CDR2 SVGAGI (reference sequence). CDR3 length: 15 amino acids. V lost 0 bases and J lost 4; bases outside the gene matches: 6. Written as DNA, the CDR3 is TGTGCCAGCAGTTACTCGGGAGGGTTAATGTACGAGCAGTACTTC. This sequence encodes CASSYSGGLMYEQYF.